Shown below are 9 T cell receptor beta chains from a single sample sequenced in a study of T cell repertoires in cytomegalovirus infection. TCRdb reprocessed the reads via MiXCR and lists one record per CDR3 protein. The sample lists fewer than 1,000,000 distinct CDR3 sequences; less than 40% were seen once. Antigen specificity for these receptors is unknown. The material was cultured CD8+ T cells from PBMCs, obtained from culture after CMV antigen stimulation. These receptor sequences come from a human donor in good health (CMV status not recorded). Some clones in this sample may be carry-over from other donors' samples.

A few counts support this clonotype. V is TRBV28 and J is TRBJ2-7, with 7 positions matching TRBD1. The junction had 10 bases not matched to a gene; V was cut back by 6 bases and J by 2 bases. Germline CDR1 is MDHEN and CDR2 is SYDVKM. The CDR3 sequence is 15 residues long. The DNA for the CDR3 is TGTGCCAGCAGAAACCGGGACAGCGGAACCTACGAGCAGTACGTC. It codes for CASRNRDSGTYEQYV.

The CDR3 region has the DNA TGTGCCAGCAGTTATGTGGGGGACCAAGAGACCCAGTACTTC. Protein: CASSYVGDQETQYF. The V gene is TRBV6-5, the J gene TRBJ2-5; TRBD1 or TRBD2 may be the D gene (5 bases each). V was shortened by 3 bases and J by 0 bases, with 8 bases between the two germline ends. CDR1 is MNHEY, CDR2 SVGAGI, per germline. The CDR3 loop spans 14 amino acids.

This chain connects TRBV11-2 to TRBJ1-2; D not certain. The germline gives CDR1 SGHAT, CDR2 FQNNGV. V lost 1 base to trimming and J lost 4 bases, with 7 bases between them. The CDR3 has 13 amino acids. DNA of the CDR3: TGTGCCAGCAGCTTAGGGTCCCCCTATGGCTACACCTTC. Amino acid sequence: CASSLGSPYGYTF.

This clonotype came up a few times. In DNA form, the CDR3 reads TGTGCCGGGGGGAATTCCTACGAGCAGTACGTC. Translated, it gives CAGGNSYEQYV. The chain combines TRBV7-6 with TRBJ2-7, with a tentative D call TRBD2 (6 bases). The CDR3 is made up of 11 amino acids. The ends were cut back, 11 bases at V and 1 base at J, with 9 bases in the middle. Germline V CDR1 and CDR2: SGHVS, FNYEAQ.

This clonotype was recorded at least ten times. CDR3 protein: CASSLEAGAGKYSEQYF. The CDR3 bases are TGTGCCAGCAGCTTAGAGGCCGGGGCAGGGAAATATTCCGAGCAGTACTTC. V gene TRBV7-2 combines with J gene TRBJ2-7; tentatively, D is TRBD1 or TRBD2 (5 bases each). The V and J ends lost 1 base and 6 bases respectively, with 22 bases between them. CDR1 is SGHTA, CDR2 FQGNSA, per germline. The CDR3 covers 17 residues.

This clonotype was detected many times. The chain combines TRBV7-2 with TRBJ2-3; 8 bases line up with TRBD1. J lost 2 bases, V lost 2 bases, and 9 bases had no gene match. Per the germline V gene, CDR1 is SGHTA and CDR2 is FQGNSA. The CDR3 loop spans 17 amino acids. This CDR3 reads CASSLFGTGFLTDTQYF. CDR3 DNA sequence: TGTGCCAGCAGCTTATTTGGGACAGGATTCCTCACAGATACGCAGTATTTT.

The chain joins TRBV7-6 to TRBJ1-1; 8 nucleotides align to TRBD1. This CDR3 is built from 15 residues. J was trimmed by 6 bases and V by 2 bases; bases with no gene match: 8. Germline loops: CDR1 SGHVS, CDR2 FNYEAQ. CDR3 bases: TGTGCCAGCAGCTTAAACCCGACAGGGGAAGCTGAAGCTTTCTTT. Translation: CASSLNPTGEAEAFF.

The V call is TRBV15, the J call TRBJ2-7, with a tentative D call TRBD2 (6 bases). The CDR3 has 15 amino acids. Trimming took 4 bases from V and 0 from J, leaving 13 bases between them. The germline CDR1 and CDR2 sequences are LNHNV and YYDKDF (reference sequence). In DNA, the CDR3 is TGTGCCACCAGCAAGACCGGAGGGTACTCCTACGAGCAGTACTTC. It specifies CATSKTGGYSYEQYF.

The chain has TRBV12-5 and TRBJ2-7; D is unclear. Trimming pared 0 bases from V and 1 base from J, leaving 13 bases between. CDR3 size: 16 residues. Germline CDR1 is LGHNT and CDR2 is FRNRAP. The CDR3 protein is CASGLVQSYRSYEQYF. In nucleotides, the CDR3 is TGTGCTAGTGGTTTGGTACAGTCCTACCGATCCTACGAGCAGTACTTC. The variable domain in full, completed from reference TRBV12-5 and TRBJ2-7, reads DARVTQTPRHKVTEMGQEVTMRCQPILGHNTVFWYRQTMMQGLELLAYFRNRAPLDDSGMPKDRFSAEMPDATLATLKIQPSEPRDSAVYFCASGLVQSYRSYEQYFGPGTRLTVT.